These 5 T cell receptor beta chains came from one sample sequenced in a study of T cells after yellow fever vaccination. A single record per CDR3 protein comes from TCRdb applying MiXCR to the 5' RACE reads. The sample carries about 26,000 distinct CDR3 sequences, under 5.5% recorded once. The sample consisted of PBMCs, either bulk or a sorted T-cell subset (CD4+, CD8+, memory, or dextramer-sorted; not recorded which), taken on the day of the yellow fever booster vaccination. These receptor sequences come from a man aged 18-30 years who received the YFV17D yellow fever vaccine.

Many counts were recorded for this clonotype. This chain joins TRBV6-5 and TRBJ1-6; D is undetermined. The ends were cut back, 6 bases at V and 0 bases at J, with 6 bases in the middle. Germline values: CDR1 MNHEY, CDR2 SVGAGI. The CDR3 is made up of 14 amino acids. In DNA form, the CDR3 reads TGTGCCAGCAGCCCCGCCTCCTATAATTCACCCCTCCACTTT. This gives the protein CASSPASYNSPLHF.

This clonotype has more than one count but fewer than ten. The chain is built from TRBV5-4 and TRBJ2-3; D tentatively reads TRBD1 or TRBD2 (6 bases each). Trimming cost V 2 bases and J 6 bases, with 13 bases left between them. The CDR3 runs to 14 residues. Germline CDR1 and CDR2: SGHNT and YYREEE (reference sequence). CDR3 in DNA: TGTGCCAGCAGCTTCGGGGGCCCCTTCGATACGCAGTATTTT. This sequence encodes CASSFGGPFDTQYF.

The chain employs TRBV7-8 and TRBJ2-4; D not certain. There are 17 residues in the CDR3. Trimming removed 6 bases from V and 0 bases from J, with 18 bases in between. Germline V gene sequence: CDR1 SGHVS, CDR2 FQNEAQ. CDR3 protein: CASSQVGRTLAKNIQYF. The CDR3 DNA reads TGTGCCAGCAGTCAGGTGGGCAGGACCCTAGCCAAAAACATTCAGTACTTC.

The J gene is TRBJ2-1, the V gene TRBV7-2; perhaps TRBD2 as D (6 bases). The CDR3 runs to 17 residues. V lost 2 bases and J 4 bases, leaving 18 bases between the germline ends. Germline V lookup: CDR1 SGHTA, CDR2 FQGNSA. The CDR3, as DNA: TGTGCCAGCAGCTTATTAGGGGCGGGACTTCAATACAATGAGCAGTTCTTC. Translation gives CASSLLGAGLQYNEQFF.

This clonotype was observed a few times. V gene TRBV7-2 combines with J gene TRBJ1-1, with D perhaps TRBD1 (5 bases). The CDR3 is 13 residues long. V was cut by 5 bases and J by 4 bases, with 11 bases left in between. CDR1 and CDR2 from the germline V gene are SGHTA and FQGNSA. The CDR3 nucleotides are TGTGCCAGCAGCCCTGTTGGGGGCACTGAAGCTTTCTTT. Its protein product is CASSPVGGTEAFF.